Below, one T cell receptor (beta chain) is given with its context. Its antigen remains unknown. PCR involved 60 Vbeta and 13 Jbeta primers. In the authors' workflow: Around 10 million of the 80 million or so unique TCR beta chains counted in a later analysis were shared. Only in-frame clones appear in the TCRdb table, and some are missing; sequencing was by immunoSEQ multiplex PCR. V, J and clone size are those of that table, while D and trimming were read from the DNA. In all, the sample yields 130,000 to 150,000 clones. The data belong to a study of cytomegalovirus exposure and HLA in healthy donors. The overall study: An earlier analysis found around 100 million unique TCR beta sequences from around 180 million T cells. Whole-study findings and limits: At a 0.05 false discovery rate, a later analysis found 16,951 TCR beta sequences to be associated with HLA alleles. The authors later found TCR association rates varying by HLA locus, with DRB1 most and HLA-C fewest.

This CDR3 has 15 residues. V shed 3 bases and J shed 7 bases, with 13 bases lying between them. The germline V gene encodes CDR1 MNHEY and CDR2 SMNVEV (reference sequence). This chain connects TRBV27 to TRBJ1-6, with D possibly being TRBD1 (5 bases). This receptor was obtained from a man aged 35-49 years in good health and CMV-seronegative. The sample consisted of PBMCs. CDR3: CASSFGGLINSPLHF. CDR3 nucleotides: TGTGCCAGCAGTTTCGGGGGACTGATAAATTCACCCCTCCACTTT.